Reported below is one TCR beta chain. Its antigen is unknown. Base-call qualities are not available, and no considerably larger clone is one nucleotide away. Receptor amplification or capture employed the immunoSEQ multiplex PCR assay. A mixture of 60 forward primers for TCR Vbeta segments and 13 reverse primers for TCR Jbeta segments was used in the multiplex PCR. The CDR3 region of rearranged TCR beta genes was amplified from genomic DNA with a multiplex PCR assay. Amplified TCR beta libraries were sequenced as 87-base-pair reads on the Illumina HiSeq System. In the authors' own workflow: A later analysis tallied 75 million to 95 million unique TCR beta chains across the 700 or so repertoires, and some 10 million of those chains were shared by two or more donors. A nearest-neighbor algorithm error-corrected the raw reads and collapsed the reads into unique sequences, merging closely related sequences to remove PCR and sequencing errors. Alignment of CDR3 sequences to IMGT reference sequences was used to assign V, D and J gene segments. For a sequence to be retained, a match of at least six nucleotides was required to both a V gene segment and a J gene segment. A rearrangement was called productive if the CDR3 had no stop codons and remained in frame with V and J, and every other rearrangement was called non-productive. CDR3 was defined according to IMGT convention as the region running from the second conserved V-encoded cysteine to the conserved J-encoded phenylalanine. Sequences without an unambiguous match to a single V gene segment were excluded from the earlier analysis of several hundred of the donors. An earlier analysis of a few hundred of the donors classified V segments as functional when productive rearrangements were above 56.7% and as segregating when the standard deviation between donors was above 5%. A statistical classification framework was built to diagnose cytomegalovirus status from the catalog of TCR beta chain sequences. A later analysis assigned V and J genes by comparing TCR nucleotide sequences with IMGT/GENE-DB human TR gene sequences. Using the TCRdist pipeline, a later analysis assigned CDR3 sequences along with most-parsimonious VDJ recombination scenarios. A later analysis defined each TCR beta chain by its CDR3 amino acid sequence plus V-gene family, and excluded reads lacking a unique V-gene family. To address suspected cross-contamination and a sequencing artifact, a later analysis removed around 600 highly shared, low-generation-probability nucleotide sequences. A later analysis calculated a clonal expansion index for each public chain from normalized within-repertoire ranks of inferred template counts. A later analysis computed generation probabilities with a VDJ recombination model fitted to out-of-frame rearrangements, and checked the results against IGoR. A later analysis scored TCR-TCR, TCR-HLA and TCR-CMV co-occurrence with hypergeometric tests, applying a repertoire-size bias correction to TCR pairs. A later analysis estimated false discovery rates by permuting HLA or CMV assignments 20 times. A later analysis grouped co-occurring TCRs with DBSCAN, adding TCRdist sequence similarity when clustering within HLA-allele-positive subsets. Co-occurrence clustering excluded repertoires with fewer than 30,000 or more than 120,000 public chains, plus five with anomalous nucleotide sharing. TCRdb re-hosts the immuneACCESS table, in-frame sequences only. Its copies lack some clones; in the studies checked, an unresolved V gene accounts for under half of them, and the cause for the rest is not known. The V and J calls and the clone size are those of that table, but D and trimming were determined from the DNA. The sample data list 190,000 or so clones, and under 90% of these were observed just once. The ten most abundant clones make up around 0.1% of the sample.

In total, roughly 710 healthy bone marrow donors made up the cohort. At the time of sampling, every cohort member was nominally healthy, though immune exposures that went unrecorded were likely present. The donor was CMV seronegative and was included in the group of approximately 350 seronegative cohort members. A peripheral blood sample was collected from each donor, and TCR beta sequencing was performed on peripheral blood mononuclear cells. The Qiagen DNeasy Blood Extraction Kit was used to extract genomic DNA from the blood cell samples. This record comes from a study of cytomegalovirus exposure and HLA in healthy donors (dated 2017 in TCRdb). For the study in its entirety: An earlier analysis of several hundred of the donors reported 250 to 350 Gb of sequence data and 117 million unique TCR beta sequences from 150 million to 200 million T cells. An early release covering roughly 640 HLA-typed donors comprised approximately 290 gigabases of sequencing data and around 80 million unique TCR sequences. Of the roughly 400 genotyped donors, 70% to 90% were placed in the genetic ancestry cluster associated with self-reported Caucasian donors. The study aimed to test whether signatures of past pathogen exposure could be identified by cataloging public T cell receptors. The study profiled the T cell repertoires of under 850 subjects by immunosequencing and related them to cytomegalovirus serostatus. A separate validation cohort of about 110 different subjects was used in addition to the 666-subject first cohort. The study combined high-throughput TCR immunosequencing, statistical association of individual TCRs with disease status, and machine learning to predict cytomegalovirus infection status. A later analysis re-analyzed previously published TCR beta repertoires from 550 to 700 donors and added high-resolution HLA genotyping to study TCR occurrence patterns. In the later analysis, no new phenotypic data were used to find candidate immune exposures; instead, reliance was placed on TCR beta sequences and their occurrence across donors. In an earlier analysis of 587 of the donors, high-throughput TCR beta sequencing was used to judge whether each TCR beta V gene segment behaved as functional or pseudogenic. Donor age, sex, ethnicity and CMV serostatus were compiled together with the repertoire data. In a later genetic analysis, genome-wide SNP genotypes for 398 of the 666 donors were used, and that subset was treated as a discovery cohort. Every repertoire in the discovery cohort had been generated on one and the same sequencing platform. Class I and class II HLA loci were covered by the typing at four-digit resolution. The number of typed donors differed by locus: about 620-640 for A, B, C, DRB1 and DQB1; some 540 for DQA1; 606 for DPA1; and some 450 for DPB1. Because of strong linkage in the cohort, roughly five DR-DQ haplotypes were treated as single units for association and clustering. On average, around 200,000 unique TCR beta nucleotide sequences were sequenced per donor among 300 to 500 genotyped donors of the cohort, with roughly 18% of those sequences being non-productive. Results and caveats for the whole study, not just this receptor: The study listed approximately 160 TCR beta chains as associated with cytomegalovirus. A later genetic analysis associated a missense DCLRE1C variant with V-gene and J-gene trimming of TCR beta chains, and an independent cohort replicated the association. The classifier was reported to diagnose cytomegalovirus status with high specificity and sensitivity in both the original and validation cohorts. Because HLA typing was missing for some donors at each locus, association tests included only the typed subset. A further reported finding was that TCR beta sequences accurately predicted the HLA-A and HLA-B alleles for most subjects in the first cohort. A later analysis found that most CMV-associated TCR beta chains appeared HLA-restricted, with HLA associations seemingly driven largely by CMV exposure. In a later analysis, several top co-occurrence clusters were reported to appear linked to parvovirus B19, influenza, CMV and Epstein-Barr virus. Most TCR sequences were seen in very few donors, while some public TCRs were found in many individuals. Immune exposure information for the cohort was limited to CMV serostatus. The cohort was sequenced for TCR beta chains only, and without alpha or paired-chain data the features that could be detected were limited. Compared with the roughly 670-donor mean, donors in an Asian-associated ancestry cluster had fewer N-insertions in productive TCRs, according to a later genetic analysis. The authors suggested that the approach could potentially be generalized to other disease states and immunological phenotypes. Three of the identified cytomegalovirus-associated TCR beta chains were confirmed in vitro to be specific for cytomegalovirus antigens. A later analysis found that TCR association rates varied across HLA loci, with DRB1 alleles showing the most associated TCRs and HLA-C alleles the fewest. Some 15 rarely observed V segments, including chromosome 9 orphons, were excluded from the earlier analysis of just under 600 of the donors because counts were too low. Broadly in line with IMGT annotations, most TCR beta V segments showed up in productive rearrangements about 87% or about 30% of the time in an earlier analysis of some 590 of the donors. Assigning TCR associations to individual alleles was difficult when HLA alleles, especially DR and DQ, strongly co-occurred. A later analysis found that HLA-associated TCR beta chains were more clonally expanded and had lower generation probabilities than equally common non-associated chains. In a later analysis, 16,951 TCR beta sequences were associated with specific HLA alleles at a false discovery rate of 0.05. Sequencing depth was assumed to be roughly uniform across donors in the presence/absence analyses, though that assumption may not hold. The sequencing pipeline was judged likely to have produced a cluster of highly shared sequence variants as a technical artifact. Correlated functional status among segregating V segments might be attributable to linkage disequilibrium, but an unknown experimental factor could not be ruled out.

Input material: PBMCs. The clonotype originates from a boy aged 2 to 10 in good health and CMV-seronegative.

The DNA sequence follows: TGCGCCAGCAGCTTACAGGGGGGGGAAGCTTTCTTT. Translated, it gives CASSLQGGEAFF. The sequence links TRBV5-1 to TRBJ1-1; 8 junctional bases match TRBD1. The CDR3 has 12 amino acids, counting the end cysteine and phenylalanine. Only the CDR3 region is kept as DNA, spanning 36 bases read in frame from base 1. Trimming removed 2 bases from V and 8 bases from J; the gene matches leave 2 bases unexplained. CDR1 is given as SGHRS and CDR2 as YFSETQ, both from the germline V gene.